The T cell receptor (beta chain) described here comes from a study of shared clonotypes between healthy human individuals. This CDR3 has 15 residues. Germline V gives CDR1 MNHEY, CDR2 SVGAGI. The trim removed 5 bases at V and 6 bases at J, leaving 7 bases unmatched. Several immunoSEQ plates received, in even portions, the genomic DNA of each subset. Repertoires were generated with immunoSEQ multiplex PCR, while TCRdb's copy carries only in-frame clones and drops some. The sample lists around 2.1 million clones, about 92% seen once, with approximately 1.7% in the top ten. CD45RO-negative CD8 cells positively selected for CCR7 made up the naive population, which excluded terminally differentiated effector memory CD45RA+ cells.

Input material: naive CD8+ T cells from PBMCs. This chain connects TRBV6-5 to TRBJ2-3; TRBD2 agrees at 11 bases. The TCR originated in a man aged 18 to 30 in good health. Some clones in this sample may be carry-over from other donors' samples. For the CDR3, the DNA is TGTGCCAGCAGTGTACTAGCGGGAGAGTCCGATACGCAGTATTTT. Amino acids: CASSVLAGESDTQYF.